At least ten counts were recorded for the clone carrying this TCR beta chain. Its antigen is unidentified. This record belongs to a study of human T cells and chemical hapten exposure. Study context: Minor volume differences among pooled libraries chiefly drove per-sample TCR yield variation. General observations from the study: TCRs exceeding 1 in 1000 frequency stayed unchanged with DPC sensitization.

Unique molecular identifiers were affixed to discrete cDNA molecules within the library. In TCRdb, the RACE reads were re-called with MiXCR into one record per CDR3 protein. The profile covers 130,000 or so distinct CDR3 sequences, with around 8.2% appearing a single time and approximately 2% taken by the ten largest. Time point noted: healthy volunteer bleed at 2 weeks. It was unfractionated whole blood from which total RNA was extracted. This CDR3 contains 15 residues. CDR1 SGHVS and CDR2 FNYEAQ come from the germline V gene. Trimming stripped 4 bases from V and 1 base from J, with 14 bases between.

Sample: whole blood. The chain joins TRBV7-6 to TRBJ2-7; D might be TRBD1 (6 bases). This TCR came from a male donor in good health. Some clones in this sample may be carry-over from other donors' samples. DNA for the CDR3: TGTGCCAGCAGCTCGGGACACTCTGCATCCTACGAGCAGTACTTC. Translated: CASSSGHSASYEQYF.